The clone carrying this T cell receptor (beta chain) has a handful of counts. Total RNA amounts of at least 5 micrograms were extracted per sample. The sample originates from a study of blood T cells in healthy people across ages. Alongside a J-beta primer mix, a sample-barcoded 5' primer served in a second PCR lasting about 7 to 12 cycles. TCRdb processed the 5' RACE reads anew with MiXCR; each CDR3 protein has one entry. The table lists about 830,000 distinct CDR3 sequences, under 80% of them singletons. The CDR3 contains 15 residues. Germline CDR1 reads DFQATT; CDR2 reads SNEGSKA (reference sequence). V was trimmed by 3 bases and J by 6 bases, leaving 18 bases between them.

This clonotype originated in a man aged 25-45 years in good health. This rearrangement joins TRBV20-1 to TRBJ2-1; possible D gene TRBD2, 7 bases. The sample comprised blood. CDR3 sequence reads: CSARKGGPGGNEQFF. The CDR3 nucleotides read TGCAGTGCTAGGAAGGGGGGGCCCGGGGGCAATGAGCAGTTCTTC.